This T cell receptor beta chain was documented in a study of T cell responses to AZD1222 COVID-19 vaccine. Study results and limitations: Donors were mostly white British, more females; clonal diversity possibly underestimated. Without day 14 samples, only post-peak T cell repertoires were studied.

Sequencing was performed with immunoSEQ multiplex PCR; in TCRdb, only in-frame clones are kept and a portion is missing. The table includes around 80,000 clones, about 85% detected once. Per germline, CDR1 LNHDA and CDR2 SQIVND (reference sequence). Trimming took off 5 bases at V and 2 bases at J, with 10 bases between the two ends. The CDR3 loop spans 13 amino acids. Points on this clone: Antigen: not known. Other DNA sequences in the same sample also yield this CDR3.

The receptor's source is an adult who received the AZD1222 COVID-19 vaccine. This sample comprised peripheral blood, obtained 28 days after the second AZD1222 dose. The rearrangement uses TRBV19 and TRBJ2-7; D perhaps matches TRBD1 (6 bases). DNA for the CDR3: TGTGCCAGTAGTGTGGGACACCCCTACGAGCAGTACTTC. Protein product: CASSVGHPYEQYF. The variable domain in full, completed from reference TRBV19 and TRBJ2-7, reads DGGITQSPKYLFRKEGQNVTLSCEQNLNHDAMYWYRQDPGQGLRLIYYSQIVNDFQKGDIAEGYSVSREKKESFPLTVTSAQKNPTAFYLCASSVGHPYEQYFGPGTRLTVT.